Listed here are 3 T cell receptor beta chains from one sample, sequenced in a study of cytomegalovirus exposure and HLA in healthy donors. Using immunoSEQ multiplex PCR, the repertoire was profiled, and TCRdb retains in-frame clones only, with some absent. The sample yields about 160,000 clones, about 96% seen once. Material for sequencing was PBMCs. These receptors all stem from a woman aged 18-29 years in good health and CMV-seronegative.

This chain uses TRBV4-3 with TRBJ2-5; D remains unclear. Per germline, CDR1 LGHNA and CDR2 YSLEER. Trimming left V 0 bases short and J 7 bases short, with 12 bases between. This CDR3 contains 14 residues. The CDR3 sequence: CASSQDYLSGTQYF. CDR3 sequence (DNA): TGCGCCAGCAGCCAAGATTACCTCTCAGGGACCCAGTACTTC.

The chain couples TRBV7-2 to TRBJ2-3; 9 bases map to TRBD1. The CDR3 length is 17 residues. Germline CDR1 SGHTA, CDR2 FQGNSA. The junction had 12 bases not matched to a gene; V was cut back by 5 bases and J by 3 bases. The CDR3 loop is CASSTPRDREITDTQYF. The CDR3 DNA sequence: TGTGCCAGCAGCACACCACGGGACAGGGAGATAACAGATACGCAGTATTTT.

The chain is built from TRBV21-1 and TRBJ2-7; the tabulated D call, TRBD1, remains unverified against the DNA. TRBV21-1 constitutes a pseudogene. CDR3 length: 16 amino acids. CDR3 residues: CASSKDTGTGESEQYF. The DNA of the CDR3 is TGTGCCAGCAGCAAAGACACCGGGACAGGAGAATCCGAGCAGTACTTC.